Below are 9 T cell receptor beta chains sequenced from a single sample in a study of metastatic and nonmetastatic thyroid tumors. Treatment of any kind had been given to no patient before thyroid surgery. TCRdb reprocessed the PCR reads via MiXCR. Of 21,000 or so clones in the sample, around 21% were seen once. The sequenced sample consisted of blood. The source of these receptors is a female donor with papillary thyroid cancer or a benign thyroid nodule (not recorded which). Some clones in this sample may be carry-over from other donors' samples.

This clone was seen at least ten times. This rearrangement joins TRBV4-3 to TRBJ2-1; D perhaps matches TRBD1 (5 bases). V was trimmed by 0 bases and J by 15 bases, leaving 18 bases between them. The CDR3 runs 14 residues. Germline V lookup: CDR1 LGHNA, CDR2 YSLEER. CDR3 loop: CASSQDWSREPVFF. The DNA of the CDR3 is TGCGCCAGCAGCCAAGATTGGAGCAGGGAACCAGTGTTCTTC.

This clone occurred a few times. This chain's CDR3 is CASSRPGQGRTGELFF. The CDR3 DNA is TGTGCCAGCAGTCGACCGGGACAGGGTAGGACCGGGGAGCTGTTTTTT. The chain carries TRBV6-2 or TRBV6-3 and TRBJ2-2, with 9 bases identical to TRBD1. This CDR3 spans 16 amino acids. J gave up 5 bases and V 5 bases, and 9 bases lay outside the gene matches. In germline, CDR1 is MNHEY, CDR2 SVGEGT.

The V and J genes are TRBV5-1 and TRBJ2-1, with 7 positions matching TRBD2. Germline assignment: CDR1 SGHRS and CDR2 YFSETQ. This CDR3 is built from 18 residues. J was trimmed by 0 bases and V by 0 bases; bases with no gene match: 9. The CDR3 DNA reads TGCGCCAGCAGCTTGGGTGTAGCGGGTGTTTTCTCCTACAATGAGCAGTTCTTC. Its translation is CASSLGVAGVFSYNEQFF.

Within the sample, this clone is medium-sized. The CDR3 sequence is CASSPTGLIGQFF. In DNA form, the CDR3 reads TGTGCCAGCTCACCTACGGGCCTCATAGGGCAGTTCTTC. V and J are TRBV18 and TRBJ2-1; D is unclear. The germline V and J ends were trimmed by 3 bases and 12 bases, with 15 bases remaining between them. Germline values: CDR1 KGHSH, CDR2 LQKENI. This CDR3 is built from 13 residues.

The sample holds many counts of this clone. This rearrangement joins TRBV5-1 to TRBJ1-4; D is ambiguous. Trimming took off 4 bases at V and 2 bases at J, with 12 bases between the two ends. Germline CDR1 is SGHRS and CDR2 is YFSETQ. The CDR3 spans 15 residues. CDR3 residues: CASSLDPGTNEKLFF. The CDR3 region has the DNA TGCGCCAGCAGCCTAGACCCTGGGACTAATGAAAAACTGTTTTTT.

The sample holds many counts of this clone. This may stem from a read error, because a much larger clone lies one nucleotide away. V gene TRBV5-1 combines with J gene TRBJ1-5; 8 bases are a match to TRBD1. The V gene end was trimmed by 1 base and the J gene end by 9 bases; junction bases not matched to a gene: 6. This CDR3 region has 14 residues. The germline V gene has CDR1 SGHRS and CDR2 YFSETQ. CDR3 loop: CASSLQGAGRPQHF. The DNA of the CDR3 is TGCGCCAGCAGCTTGCAGGGGGCTGGGCGGCCCCAGCATTTT.

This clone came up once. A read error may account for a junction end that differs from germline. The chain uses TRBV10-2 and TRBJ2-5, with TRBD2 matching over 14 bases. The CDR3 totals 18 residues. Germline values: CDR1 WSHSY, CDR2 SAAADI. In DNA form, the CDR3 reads TGCGCCAGCCGGGGGACTAGCGGGAGAGGGGGCTCATACAATGAGCAGTTATTC. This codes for CASRGTSGRGGSYNEQLF.

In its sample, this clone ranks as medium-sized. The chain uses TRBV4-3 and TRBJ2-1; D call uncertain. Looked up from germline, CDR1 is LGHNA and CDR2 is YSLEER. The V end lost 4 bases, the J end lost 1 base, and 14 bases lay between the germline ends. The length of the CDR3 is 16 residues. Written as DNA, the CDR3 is TGCGCCAGCAGCCTCGATGGAGCCTCTTCCTACAATGAGCAGTTCTTC. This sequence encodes CASSLDGASSYNEQFF.

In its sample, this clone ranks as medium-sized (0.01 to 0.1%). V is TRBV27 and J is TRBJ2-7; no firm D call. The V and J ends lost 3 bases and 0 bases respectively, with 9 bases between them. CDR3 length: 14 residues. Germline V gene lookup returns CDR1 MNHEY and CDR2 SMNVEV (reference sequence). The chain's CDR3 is CASSFTANSYEQYF. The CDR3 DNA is TGTGCCAGCAGTTTTACCGCTAACTCCTACGAGCAGTACTTC.